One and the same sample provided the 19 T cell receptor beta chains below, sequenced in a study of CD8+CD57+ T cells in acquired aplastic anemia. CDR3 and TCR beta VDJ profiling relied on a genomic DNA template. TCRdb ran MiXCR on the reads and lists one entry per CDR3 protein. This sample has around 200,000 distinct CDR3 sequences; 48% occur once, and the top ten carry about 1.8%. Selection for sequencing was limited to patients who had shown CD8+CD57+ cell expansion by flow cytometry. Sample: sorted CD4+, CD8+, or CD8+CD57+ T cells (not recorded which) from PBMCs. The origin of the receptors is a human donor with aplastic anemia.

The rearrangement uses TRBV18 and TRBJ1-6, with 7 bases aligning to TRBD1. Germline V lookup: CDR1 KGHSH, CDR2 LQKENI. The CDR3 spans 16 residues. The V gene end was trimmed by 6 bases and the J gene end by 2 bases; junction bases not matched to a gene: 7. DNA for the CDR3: TGTGCCAGCTCCCTCAAGACAGGGACCTATAATTCACCCCTCCACTTT. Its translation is CASSLKTGTYNSPLHF.

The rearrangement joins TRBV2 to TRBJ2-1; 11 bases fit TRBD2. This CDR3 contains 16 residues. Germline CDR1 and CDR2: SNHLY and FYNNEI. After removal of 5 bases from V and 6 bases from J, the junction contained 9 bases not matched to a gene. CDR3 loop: CASSFGTSGDRNEQFF. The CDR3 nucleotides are TGTGCCAGCAGTTTCGGGACTAGCGGAGATCGCAATGAGCAGTTCTTC.

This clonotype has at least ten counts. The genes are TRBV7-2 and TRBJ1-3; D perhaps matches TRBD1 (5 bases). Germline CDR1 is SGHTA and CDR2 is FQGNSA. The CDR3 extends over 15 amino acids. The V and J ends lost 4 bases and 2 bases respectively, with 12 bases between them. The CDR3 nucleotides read TGTGCCAGCAGCTCACCTTCAGGGACTGGAAACACCATATATTTT. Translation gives CASSSPSGTGNTIYF.

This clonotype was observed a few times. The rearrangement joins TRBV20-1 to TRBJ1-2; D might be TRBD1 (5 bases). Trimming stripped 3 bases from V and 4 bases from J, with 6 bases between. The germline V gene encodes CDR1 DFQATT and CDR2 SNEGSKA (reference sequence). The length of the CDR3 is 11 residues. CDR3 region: CSASGGYGYTF. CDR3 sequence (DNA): TGCAGTGCTAGCGGGGGCTATGGCTACACCTTC.

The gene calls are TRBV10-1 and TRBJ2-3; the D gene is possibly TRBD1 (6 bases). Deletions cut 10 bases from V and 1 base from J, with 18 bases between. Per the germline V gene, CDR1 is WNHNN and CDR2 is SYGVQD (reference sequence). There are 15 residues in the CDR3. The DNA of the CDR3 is TGCGCCACCACGATCGACAGGTTCGGCACAGATACGCAGTATTTT. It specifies CATTIDRFGTDTQYF.

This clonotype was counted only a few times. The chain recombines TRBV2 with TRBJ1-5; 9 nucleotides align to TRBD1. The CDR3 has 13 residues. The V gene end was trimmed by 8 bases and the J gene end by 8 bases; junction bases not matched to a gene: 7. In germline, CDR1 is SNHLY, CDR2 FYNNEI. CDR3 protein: CASRDRALEPQHF. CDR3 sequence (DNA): TGTGCCAGCCGGGACAGGGCCTTGGAGCCCCAGCATTTT.

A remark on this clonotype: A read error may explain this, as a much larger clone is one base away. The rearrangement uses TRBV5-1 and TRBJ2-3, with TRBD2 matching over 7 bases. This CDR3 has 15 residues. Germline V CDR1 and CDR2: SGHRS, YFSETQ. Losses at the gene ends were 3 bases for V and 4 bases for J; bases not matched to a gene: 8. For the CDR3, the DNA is TGCGCCAGCAGCTCGACGGCGGGAGACCCAGATACGCAGTATTTT. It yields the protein CASSSTAGDPDTQYF.

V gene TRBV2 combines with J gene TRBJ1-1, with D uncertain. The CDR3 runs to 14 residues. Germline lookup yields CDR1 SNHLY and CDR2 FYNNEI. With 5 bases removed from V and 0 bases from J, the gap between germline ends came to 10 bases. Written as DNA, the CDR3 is TGTGCCAGCAGTAAAAACACCTTGAACACTGAAGCTTTCTTT. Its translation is CASSKNTLNTEAFF. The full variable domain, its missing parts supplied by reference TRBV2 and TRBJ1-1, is EPEVTQTPSHQVTQMGQEVILRCVPISNHLYFYWYRQILGQKVEFLVSFYNNEISEKSEIFDDQFSVERPDGSNFTLKIRSTKLEDSAMYFCASSKNTLNTEAFFGQGTRLTVV.

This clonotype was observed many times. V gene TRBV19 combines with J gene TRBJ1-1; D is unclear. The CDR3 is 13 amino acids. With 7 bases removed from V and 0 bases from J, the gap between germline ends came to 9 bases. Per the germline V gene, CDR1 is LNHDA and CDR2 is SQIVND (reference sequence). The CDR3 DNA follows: TGTGCCAGTACCAGGATACTGAACACTGAAGCTTTCTTT. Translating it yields CASTRILNTEAFF.

CDR3 sequence reads: CASSYHVAESSYEQYF. The CDR3 coding sequence is TGTGCCAGCAGCTATCACGTGGCGGAGAGCTCCTACGAGCAGTACTTC. This chain links TRBV28 with TRBJ2-7, with no clear D. Per germline, CDR1 MDHEN and CDR2 SYDVKM. This CDR3 spans 16 amino acids. With 6 bases removed from V and 0 bases from J, the gap between germline ends came to 18 bases.

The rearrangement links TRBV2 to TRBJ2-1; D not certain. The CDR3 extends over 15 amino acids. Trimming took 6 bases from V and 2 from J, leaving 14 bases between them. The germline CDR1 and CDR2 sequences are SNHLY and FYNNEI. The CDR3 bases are TGTGCCAGCAGAGCGCGGACCAGGACCTACAATGAGCAGTTCTTC. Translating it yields CASRARTRTYNEQFF.

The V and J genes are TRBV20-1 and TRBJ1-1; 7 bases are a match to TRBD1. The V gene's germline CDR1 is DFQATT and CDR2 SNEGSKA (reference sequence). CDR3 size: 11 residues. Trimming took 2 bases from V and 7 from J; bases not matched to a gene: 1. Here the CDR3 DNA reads TGCAGTGCTAGAAGACAGGGTGAAGCTTTCTTT. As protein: CSARRQGEAFF.

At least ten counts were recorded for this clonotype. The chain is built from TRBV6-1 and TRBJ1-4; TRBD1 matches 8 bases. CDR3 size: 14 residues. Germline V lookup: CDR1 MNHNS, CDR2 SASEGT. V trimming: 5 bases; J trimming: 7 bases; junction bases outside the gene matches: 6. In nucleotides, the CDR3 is TGTGCCAGCAGTCATACAGGGGGGAGTGAAAAACTGTTTTTT. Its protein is CASSHTGGSEKLFF.

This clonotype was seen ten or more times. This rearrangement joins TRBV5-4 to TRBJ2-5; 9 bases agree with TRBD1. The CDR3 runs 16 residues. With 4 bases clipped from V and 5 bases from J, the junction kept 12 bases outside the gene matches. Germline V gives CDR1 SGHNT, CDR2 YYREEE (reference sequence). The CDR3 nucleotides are TGTGCCAGCAGCAGCCTGGGACAGGGTATCGGGGAGACCCAGTACTTC. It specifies CASSSLGQGIGETQYF.

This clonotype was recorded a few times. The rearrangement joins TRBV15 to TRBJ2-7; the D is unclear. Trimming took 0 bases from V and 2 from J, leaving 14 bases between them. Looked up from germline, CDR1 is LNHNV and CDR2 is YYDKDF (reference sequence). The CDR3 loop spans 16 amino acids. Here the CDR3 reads CATSRDLRHVPYEQYF. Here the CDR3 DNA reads TGTGCCACCAGCAGAGATCTCCGACACGTACCCTACGAGCAGTACTTC.

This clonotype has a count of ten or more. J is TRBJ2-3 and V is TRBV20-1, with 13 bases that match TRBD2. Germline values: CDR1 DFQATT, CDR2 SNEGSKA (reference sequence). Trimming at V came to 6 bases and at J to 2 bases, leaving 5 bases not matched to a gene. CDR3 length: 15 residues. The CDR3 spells CSAATSGRHTDTQYF. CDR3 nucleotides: TGCAGTGCCGCGACTAGCGGGAGGCACACAGATACGCAGTATTTT.

DNA of the CDR3: TGTGCCAGCAGTTCCTCGGGTTCACAGGGAAACACCATATATTTT. Protein product: CASSSSGSQGNTIYF. The V call is TRBV6-5, the J call TRBJ1-3, with D hard to call. This CDR3 comprises 15 residues. Between the trimmed V and J ends, which lost 4 bases and 4 bases, there was a span of 14 bases. Germline loops: CDR1 MNHEY, CDR2 SVGAGI.

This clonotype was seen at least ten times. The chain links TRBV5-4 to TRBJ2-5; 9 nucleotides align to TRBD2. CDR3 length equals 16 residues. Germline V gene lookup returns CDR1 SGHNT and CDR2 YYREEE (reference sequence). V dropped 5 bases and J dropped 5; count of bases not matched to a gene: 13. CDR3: CASSSSGLAGLETQYF. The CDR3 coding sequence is TGTGCCAGCAGTTCGTCAGGGCTAGCGGGGCTGGAGACCCAGTACTTC.

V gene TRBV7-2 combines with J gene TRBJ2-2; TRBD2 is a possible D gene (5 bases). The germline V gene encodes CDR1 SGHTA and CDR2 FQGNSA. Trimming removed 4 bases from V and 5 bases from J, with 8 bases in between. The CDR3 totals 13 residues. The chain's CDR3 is CASSSLGTGELFF. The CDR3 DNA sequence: TGTGCCAGCAGCTCACTAGGGACCGGGGAGCTGTTTTTT.